Presented here are 21 T cell receptor beta chains from one specimen sequenced in a study of blood T cell repertoires in COVID-19. TCRdb's table, derived via immunoSEQ multiplex PCR, lists solely in-frame clones and lacks some. The sample has about 270,000 clones; under 90% are singletons. Sequenced: peripheral blood. The receptors derive from a man aged 50 or older with acute or convalescent COVID-19.

The chain recombines TRBV14 with TRBJ1-2; D is unclear. This CDR3 spans 12 amino acids. The V and J ends lost 3 bases and 8 bases respectively, with 10 bases between them. Germline CDR1 SGHDN, CDR2 FVKESK. CDR3 sequence (DNA): TGTGCCAGCAGCCAGGGCCGTGAGGGCTACACCTTC. It translates to CASSQGREGYTF.

This clone has just a few counts. The rearrangement uses TRBV6-5 and TRBJ2-1, with D maybe TRBD1 (6 bases). The CDR3 is made up of 15 amino acids. Trimming cost V 6 bases and J 0 bases, with 12 bases left between them. CDR1 and CDR2 from the germline V gene are MNHEY and SVGAGI. The CDR3 sequence is CASSPQGSSYNEQFF. The CDR3 DNA is TGTGCCAGCAGCCCCCAGGGGAGCTCCTACAATGAGCAGTTCTTC.

This chain connects TRBV7-9 to TRBJ2-3; TRBD2 agrees at 8 bases. Trimming cost V 7 bases and J 4 bases; bases outside gene matches: 22. Germline V CDR1 and CDR2: SEHNR, FQNEAQ (reference sequence). The CDR3 loop spans 19 amino acids. The CDR3 DNA sequence: TGTGCCAGCAACCAATTCGCGTTAGCGGGGTTCCCCAACGCAGATACGCAGTATTTT. Translation gives CASNQFALAGFPNADTQYF.

The chain couples TRBV7-2 to TRBJ1-1, with TRBD1 as a possible D gene (5 bases). From germline, CDR1 is SGHTA and CDR2 FQGNSA. The CDR3 contains 14 residues. V was pared by 4 bases and J by 0 bases, with 9 bases between. DNA of the CDR3: TGTGCCAGCAGCTGGCGGGGCATGAACACTGAAGCTTTCTTT. It codes for CASSWRGMNTEAFF.

This chain joins TRBV7-6 and TRBJ2-7, with a weak D call TRBD2 (5 bases). The germline gives CDR1 SGHVS, CDR2 FNYEAQ. The CDR3 totals 12 residues. With 5 bases removed from V and 5 bases from J, the gap between germline ends came to 10 bases. The CDR3: CASSKDGDEQYF. For the CDR3, the DNA is TGTGCCAGCAGCAAGGACGGGGACGAGCAGTACTTC.

The CDR3 DNA reads as TGTGCCAGCAGCCCACCCGGGACAAGTTACAATGAGCAGTTCTTC. Protein product: CASSPPGTSYNEQFF. The genes are TRBV7-9 and TRBJ2-1, with D perhaps TRBD1 (6 bases). The CDR3 loop spans 15 amino acids. The V gene lost 5 bases and the J gene lost 4 bases, with 15 bases spanning the gap. Germline V gene lookup returns CDR1 SEHNR and CDR2 FQNEAQ (reference sequence).

The rearrangement joins TRBV24-1 to TRBJ1-5; D might be TRBD1 (5 bases). Per the germline V gene, CDR1 is KGHDR and CDR2 is SFDVKD. The V and J ends lost 7 bases and 5 bases respectively, with 11 bases between them. This CDR3 is 13 amino acids long. CDR3 nucleotides: TGTGCCACCAGCGATCGGGGGGATCAGCCCCAGCATTTT. The encoded protein is CATSDRGDQPQHF.

This clone has just one count. The chain uses TRBV10-3 and TRBJ1-2, with D maybe TRBD1 (6 bases). Per the germline V gene, CDR1 is ENHRY and CDR2 is SYGVKD. The V end was cut by 3 bases, the J end by 4 bases, with 9 bases between. The CDR3 runs to 13 residues. Here the CDR3 reads CAISDGTTYGYTF. DNA of the CDR3: TGTGCCATCAGTGACGGGACAACCTATGGCTACACCTTC.

This chain uses TRBV5-1 with TRBJ1-1; 7 bases match TRBD1. The germline gives CDR1 SGHRS, CDR2 YFSETQ. This CDR3 region has 15 residues. V lost 4 bases, J lost 11 bases, and 17 bases stayed unmatched. The CDR3 region has the DNA TGCGCCAGCAGCCAGGACCCCGGGACAGCTCCCAGGGCTTTCTTT. It specifies CASSQDPGTAPRAFF. Full variable domain (remainder filled in from reference TRBV5-1 and TRBJ1-1): KAGVTQTPRYLIKTRGQQVTLSCSPISGHRSVSWYQQTPGQGLQFLFEYFSETQRNKGNFPGRFSGRQFSNSRSEMNVSTLELGDSALYLCASSQDPGTAPRAFFGQGTRLTVV.

The V call is TRBV14, the J call TRBJ2-7; the D gene is possibly TRBD2 (5 bases). Germline CDR1 is SGHDN and CDR2 is FVKESK. This CDR3 has 13 residues. V was pared by 2 bases and J by 2 bases, with 7 bases between. DNA for the CDR3: TGTGCCAGCAGCCAAAGACTACCCTACGAGCAGTACTTC. Protein sequence: CASSQRLPYEQYF.

The chain joins TRBV7-3 to TRBJ2-3; D gene unclear. There are 12 residues in the CDR3. V was trimmed by 5 bases and J by 2 bases, leaving 5 bases between them. CDR1 and CDR2 from the germline V gene are SGHTA and FQGTGA. CDR3 sequence reads: CASSRDTDTQYF. The CDR3 DNA is TGTGCCAGCAGCCGAGACACAGATACGCAGTATTTT.

V gene TRBV5-6 combines with J gene TRBJ1-5, with D unclear. This CDR3 is 15 amino acids long. Trimming stripped 2 bases from V and 4 bases from J, with 13 bases between. Germline assignment: CDR1 SGHDT and CDR2 YYEEEE. The CDR3 here is CASSFFRRENQPQHF. The CDR3 nucleotides read TGTGCCAGCAGCTTTTTTAGGAGGGAAAATCAGCCCCAGCATTTT.

This clone occurred once. This chain uses TRBV3-1 (or the pseudogene TRBV3-2) with TRBJ1-3, with D unclear. The CDR3 runs 14 residues. Per the germline V gene, CDR1 is LGHDT and CDR2 is YNNKEL (reference sequence). Trimming removed 3 bases from V and 0 bases from J, with 6 bases in between. CDR3 region: CASSHLDSGNTIYF. As DNA, the CDR3 is TGTGCCAGCAGCCATCTAGACTCTGGAAACACCATATATTTT.

The CDR3 region has the DNA TGTGCCAGCAGCCAAGTGGACCTCTGGGAGGGCTACACCTTC. Its protein is CASSQVDLWEGYTF. J is TRBJ1-2 and V is TRBV3-1 (or the pseudogene TRBV3-2); D uncertain. In germline, CDR1 is LGHDT, CDR2 YNNKEL (reference sequence). The CDR3 is 14 residues long. Trimming cost V 1 base and J 8 bases, with 14 bases left between them.

The rearrangement uses TRBV5-8 and TRBJ2-1; 7 bases match TRBD2. With 0 bases clipped from V and 1 base from J, the junction kept 7 bases outside the gene matches. The germline gives CDR1 SGHTS, CDR2 YDEGEE. The CDR3 consists of 17 residues. CDR3 sequence (DNA): TGTGCCAGCAGCTTGGCCGTCTGGGAGGGATCCTACAATGAGCAGTTCTTC. Amino acids: CASSLAVWEGSYNEQFF. The variable domain in full, completed from reference TRBV5-8 and TRBJ2-1, reads EAGVTQSPTHLIKTRGQQATLRCSPISGHTSVYWYQQALGLGLQFLLWYDEGEERNRGNFPPRFSGRQFPNYSSELNVNALELEDSALYLCASSLAVWEGSYNEQFFGPGTRLTVL.

This chain links TRBV5-1 with TRBJ2-7, with TRBD1 identical over 7 bases. V shed 4 bases and J 3 bases; nucleotides not matched to a gene: 7. CDR1 and CDR2 from the germline V gene are SGHRS and YFSETQ. The CDR3 consists of 14 residues. CDR3 sequence (DNA): TGCGCCAGCAGCGTAACCCCAGGGGGCTACGAGCAGTACTTC. Translation gives CASSVTPGGYEQYF.

The gene calls are TRBV30 and TRBJ1-1; 8 bases line up with TRBD1. The CDR3 covers 14 residues. With 5 bases clipped from V and 1 base from J, the junction kept 6 bases outside the gene matches. From germline, CDR1 is GTSNPN and CDR2 SVGIG (reference sequence). The chain's CDR3 is CAWGSGTGNTEAFF. CDR3 in DNA: TGTGCCTGGGGGTCGGGGACAGGGAACACTGAAGCTTTCTTT.

The chain combines TRBV2 with TRBJ1-2, with 9 bases identical to TRBD1. The germline V gene encodes CDR1 SNHLY and CDR2 FYNNEI. The V gene end was trimmed by 8 bases and the J gene end by 2 bases; junction bases not matched to a gene: 3. The CDR3 consists of 13 residues. CDR3 region: CASGQGRNYGYTF. CDR3 coding DNA: TGTGCCAGCGGACAGGGGCGAAACTATGGCTACACCTTC.

The rearrangement joins TRBV5-1 to TRBJ1-1; possible D gene TRBD1, 5 bases. Trimming pared 4 bases from V and 3 bases from J, leaving 19 bases between. This CDR3 is 16 amino acids long. Germline values: CDR1 SGHRS, CDR2 YFSETQ. CDR3 DNA sequence: TGCGCCAGCAGCCGTTCCTTGGGCGGGGCTGACACTGAAGCTTTCTTT. As protein: CASSRSLGGADTEAFF.

The V gene is TRBV18, the J gene TRBJ2-3, with TRBD2 identical over 10 bases. Germline trimming cut 5 bases from V and 2 bases from J; bases unmatched to any gene: 7. Germline assignment: CDR1 KGHSH and CDR2 LQKENI. There are 16 residues in the CDR3. Here the CDR3 reads CASSSLLAGLTDTQYF. In DNA, the CDR3 is TGTGCCAGCTCATCCTTACTAGCGGGGCTCACAGATACGCAGTATTTT.

CDR3 amino acids: CASSPGQINYGYTF. DNA for the CDR3: TGCGCCAGCAGCCCGGGACAGATTAACTATGGCTACACCTTC. This sequence joins TRBV5-1 and TRBJ1-2, with 7 nucleotides matching TRBD1. The germline V gene encodes CDR1 SGHRS and CDR2 YFSETQ. The junction had 4 bases not matched to a gene; V was cut back by 4 bases and J by 1 base. The CDR3 length is 14 residues.